This T cell receptor beta chain was obtained from a study of blood T cell repertoires in COVID-19 (dated by TCRdb to about 2020). Concerning the study at large: Collaborator samples came from the United States, Italy and Spain and covered acute and convalescent phases of COVID-19. A de-identified subject ID, COVID-19 status, age in years and sex were almost always included in the sample metadata. Deeply sampled blood TCRbeta repertoires from subjects exposed to, actively infected with, or recovered from COVID-19 were included in the dataset. The material from the prospective study consisted of cDNA or gDNA derived from T cells, B-cell-depleted T cells, or PBMCs. Where available, HLA class I and class II types were taken from metadata supplied by the sample provider and were not determined by assay-based typing. The repertoires were released in a freely available public database meant as a resource for research on the immune response to SARS-CoV-2. The samples were drawn from two sources: the first 160 participants of the ongoing ImmuneRACE study, and fewer than 1,500 subjects contributed by 6 global collaborators. What the research found in general, with its limitations: Clinical and demographic metadata were provided uncurated, with the amount varying by source and participant.

The immunoSEQ Assay, a bias-controlled multiplex PCR, was used to amplify TCRbeta CDR3 regions from genomic DNA. In the source study's methods: Nucleated cell counts per sample were estimated from amplification of reference gene primers within the assay. To quantify the absolute abundance of each unique TCRbeta CDR3 rearrangement, sequence reads were collapsed and filtered. For each sample, productive Simpson clonality was calculated as the square root of Simpson's diversity index across productive rearrangements. The source is immuneACCESS, and TCRdb retained only in-frame sequences with V and J called. Part of the clones is not carried over; for the studies checked, unresolved V genes explain less than half of this, and the remainder is unexplained. Clone size and the V and J calls come from that table; the DNA yielded D and trimming. Present in this sample are around 360,000 clones, roughly nine tenths of which were seen just once. The ten largest make up 2.5% to 3% of the sample.

This clone was seen just once. Its specific antigen is unknown. Base qualities were left out, and no much larger clone turns up one base away. This same CDR3 is encoded by further DNA sequences in the sample. Participants in the prospective study were enrolled through a virtual design, were aged roughly 18 to 95 years, and lived in about two dozen United States geographic areas. Cohort assignment in the prospective study relied on participant-reported clinical history from a screening survey and a study questionnaire. For ImmuneRACE Cohort 3, a participant was defined as recovered based on two consecutive negative NP/OP PCR tests, clearance by a healthcare professional, or resolution of symptoms. In the prospective study, mobile phlebotomists collected whole blood, serum and a nasopharyngeal or oropharyngeal swab from each participant. Prospective study participants could optionally give additional blood draws and questionnaires over an approximately two-month period. Prospective study blood samples were shipped either frozen or at room temperature before DNA extraction.

Based on the germline V gene (reference sequence), the CDR1 and CDR2 sequences are SEHNR and FQNEAQ. The CDR3 runs 12 residues from the cysteine to the phenylalanine. Kept here is only the CDR3 DNA, which spans 36 bases and is read in frame from base 1. The junction carries 7 bases between V and J, which are trimmed by 3 bases and 4 bases respectively. Rearrangement joined TRBV7-9 to TRBJ2-7; a tentative D match to TRBD1 spans 6 bases. Sequenced input: PBMCs or T cells enriched from blood (not recorded which). The clonotype was recovered from a woman in her thirties who had recovered from COVID-19. In nucleotide form, the sequence is TGTGCCAGCAGCTTTGGGACATACGAGCAGTACTTC. It translates to CASSFGTYEQYF.